The rows below give T cell receptor beta chains drawn from one sample of a study of Graves' ophthalmopathy and Graves' hyperthyroidism. TCRdb passed the multiplex PCR reads through MiXCR, listing each CDR3 protein once. The sample holds over a million distinct CDR3 sequences, roughly 35% seen once. Sequencing used peripheral blood or thyroid tissue (not recorded which). These receptors all come from an adult man with Graves' hyperthyroidism. Both conserved end residues are part of each CDR3. The D gene is left open where the match is weak. Size is stated for part of the rows, as once, few or many counts, or as a class when the clone is expanded.

D	size	J	V	CDR3	DNA
-	few	TRBJ1-2	TRBV19	CASGYRAYGYTF	TGTGCCAGTGGGTACAGGGCCTATGGCTACACCTTC
-	once	TRBJ2-7	TRBV27	CASSPGGGVSYEQYF	TGTGCCAGCAGTCCCGGGGGAGGCGTTTCCTACGAGCAGTACTTC
-	-	TRBJ1-5	TRBV25-1	CASSWGIDQPQHF	TGTGCCAGCAGTTGGGGGATAGATCAGCCCCAGCATTTT
-	-	TRBJ1-5	TRBV24-1	CAWSRDNGGQPQHF	TGTGCCTGGAGTAGGGATAACGGGGGGCAGCCCCAGCATTTT
-	many	TRBJ1-4	TRBV6-5	CASSNREGKLFF	TGTGCCAGCAGTAACAGGGAGGGAAAACTGTTTTTT
TRBD1	few	TRBJ1-1	TRBV28	CASNSGTVGMNTEAFF	TGTGCCAGCAATTCCGGGACAGTGGGTATGAACACTGAAGCTTTCTTT
-	few	TRBJ2-7	TRBV4-2	CASSQEQGPYEQYF	TGTGCCAGCAGCCAAGAACAGGGTCCCTACGAGCAGTACTTC
-	many	TRBJ1-6	TRBV7-2	CASSPKNSYNSPLHF	TGTGCCAGCAGCCCTAAAAACTCCTATAATTCACCCCTCCACTTT
-	few	TRBJ1-1	TRBV12-3/TRBV12-4	CASSLFLGGRVSDSGTEAFF	TGTGCCAGCAGTTTGTTCCTTGGTGGCAGGGTTAGCGATAGTGGCACTGAAGCTTTCTTT
-	few	TRBJ1-2	TRBV5-1	CASSLEVQASNYGYTF	TGCGCCAGCAGCTTGGAGGTACAGGCATCTAACTATGGCTACACCTTC
TRBD1	many	TRBJ1-4	TRBV11-2	CASSPRQGANEKLFF	TGTGCCAGCAGCCCAAGACAGGGCGCTAATGAAAAACTGTTTTTT
TRBD2	many	TRBJ2-5	TRBV7-9	CATPRRGDQETQYF	TGTGCCACCCCTCGGCGGGGGGACCAAGAGACCCAGTACTTC
-	many	TRBJ2-2	TRBV19	CASIPNTGELFF	TGTGCCAGTATCCCCAACACCGGGGAGCTGTTTTTT
-	many	TRBJ1-5	TRBV25-1	CASSESPQPTDYSNQPQHF	TGTGCCAGCAGTGAATCCCCCCAACCGACAGATTATAGCAATCAGCCCCAGCATTTT
-	-	TRBJ1-5	TRBV12-5	CASGLVQVGVSNQPQHF	TGTGCTAGTGGTTTGGTTCAGGTAGGGGTTAGCAATCAGCCCCAGCATTTT
TRBD2	-	TRBJ2-7	TRBV7-3	CASSSSGIASYEQYF	TGTGCCAGCAGCTCTAGCGGGATCGCATCCTACGAGCAGTACTTC
TRBD1	-	TRBJ1-2	TRBV2	CASSLDRGRTGYTF	TGTGCCAGCAGCTTGGACAGGGGGCGCACGGGCTACACCTTC
-	few	TRBJ2-5	TRBV20-1	CSAWGQSKETQYF	TGCAGTGCGTGGGGTCAATCAAAAGAGACCCAGTACTTC
-	many	TRBJ2-6	TRBV9	CASSVSEGGLSGANVLTF	TGTGCCAGCAGCGTATCCGAGGGGGGCCTTTCTGGGGCCAACGTCCTGACTTTC
TRBD1	-	TRBJ1-1	TRBV7-9	CASDYVRDSMNTEAFF	TGTGCCAGCGATTATGTTCGGGACAGTATGAACACTGAAGCTTTCTTT
-	-	TRBJ1-1	TRBV7-2	CASSPDTAPTEAFF	TGTGCCAGCAGCCCCGATACAGCACCCACTGAAGCTTTCTTT
-	-	TRBJ1-2	TRBV19	CASSRGTEAFYGYTF	TGTGCCAGTAGTAGGGGCACTGAAGCTTTCTATGGCTACACCTTC
TRBD1	-	TRBJ2-7	TRBV6-6	CASSKSDRDPYEQYF	TGTGCCAGCAGTAAATCGGACAGGGATCCCTACGAGCAGTACTTC
TRBD1	-	TRBJ2-5	TRBV6-5	CASSYRQGAEIQYF	TGTGCCAGCAGTTACCGACAGGGGGCAGAGATCCAGTACTTC
TRBD2	many	TRBJ2-7	TRBV7-2	CASSFYGGAYEQYF	TGTGCCAGCAGCTTCTATGGGGGGGCCTACGAGCAGTACTTC
TRBD1	few	TRBJ1-5	TRBV28	CAGRTGGGNQPQHF	TGTGCCGGCCGTACAGGGGGTGGTAATCAGCCCCAGCATTTT
TRBD1	few	TRBJ2-3	TRBV29-1	CSLRWTGARDTQYF	TGCAGCCTACGTTGGACAGGCGCACGAGATACGCAGTATTTT
-	-	TRBJ1-2	TRBV5-1	CASSLSGGAGCYTF	TGCGCCAGCAGCTTGAGTGGGGGAGCTGGCTGCTACACCTTC
-	-	TRBJ2-5	TRBV7-9	CASSSLSGQLETQYF	TGTGCCAGCAGCTCCCTCTCCGGACAGTTGGAGACCCAGTACTTC
-	many	TRBJ2-7	TRBV29-1	CSVKPYEQYF	TGCAGCGTCAAACCCTACGAGCAGTACTTC
-	-	TRBJ2-2	TRBV19	CASSFVSRAGELFF	TGTGCCAGTAGTTTCGTATCGAGGGCCGGGGAGCTGTTTTTT
TRBD1	-	TRBJ1-3	TRBV4-1	CASSHSGTDVVGNTIYF	TGCGCCAGCAGCCACTCCGGGACAGACGTGGTGGGAAACACCATATATTTT
-	few	TRBJ1-1	TRBV28	CASSLRGGMNTEAFF	TGTGCCAGCAGTTTACGGGGGGGAATGAACACTGAAGCTTTCTTT
TRBD2	-	TRBJ2-5	TRBV6-2/TRBV6-3	CASRRVAGAGETQYF	TGTGCCAGCAGGAGGGTAGCGGGAGCGGGAGAGACCCAGTACTTC
-	-	TRBJ2-5	TRBV7-9	CASSIYQETQYF	TGTGCCAGCAGCATATATCAAGAGACCCAGTACTTC
TRBD1	few	TRBJ1-1	TRBV6-2/TRBV6-3	CASSRPGTGDTEAFF	TGTGCCAGCAGTCGTCCCGGGACAGGGGACACTGAAGCTTTCTTT
-	once	TRBJ2-5	TRBV10-2	CASRNRESETQYF	TGCGCCAGCAGGAACAGGGAGTCGGAGACCCAGTACTTC
-	few	TRBJ1-5	TRBV27	CASSLSPGWQPQHF	TGTGCCAGCAGTTTATCTCCAGGGTGGCAGCCCCAGCATTTT
TRBD2	few	TRBJ2-2	TRBV10-3	CAISGGTSGSGELFF	TGTGCCATCAGTGGAGGGACTAGCGGTTCCGGGGAGCTGTTTTTT
-	many	TRBJ1-4	TRBV20-1	CSAKSGGEKLFF	TGCAGTGCTAAGAGTGGTGGGGAAAAACTGTTTTTT
-	once	TRBJ2-2	TRBV6-2/TRBV6-3	CASSYSPTRANTGELFF	TGTGCCAGCAGTTACTCGCCCACCCGGGCGAACACCGGGGAGCTGTTTTTT
-	few	TRBJ2-7	TRBV20-1	CSAPLYEQYF	TGCAGTGCTCCCCTTTACGAGCAGTACTTC
TRBD2	once	TRBJ2-7	TRBV28	CVSGIQESPYEQYF	TGTGTCAGCGGGATACAGGAGTCCCCCTACGAGCAGTACTTC
-	many	TRBJ1-2	TRBV12-3/TRBV12-4	CASSLREVYGYTF	TGTGCCAGCAGTTTAAGAGAGGTCTATGGCTACACCTTC
-	once	TRBJ2-5	TRBV7-9	CASSLGGSGASETQYF	TGTGCCAGCAGCTTAGGGGGATCCGGGGCCTCAGAGACCCAGTACTTC
-	many	TRBJ2-5	TRBV25-1	CASSESWTDKETQYF	TGTGCCAGCAGTGAGTCCTGGACGGATAAAGAGACCCAGTACTTC
TRBD1	-	TRBJ2-7	TRBV11-2	CASSSRDSYISYEQYF	TGTGCCAGCAGTTCTAGGGACAGCTACATCTCCTACGAGCAGTACTTC
-	-	TRBJ1-6	TRBV11-1	CASSSLSGSPLHF	TGTGCCAGCAGCAGCCTGTCGGGATCACCCCTCCACTTT